The 7 T cell receptor beta chains reported below all come from one sample, sequenced in a study of blood T cell repertoires in COVID-19 (dated by TCRdb to 2020 to 2022). The library relied on the immunoSEQ multiplex PCR assay. TCRdb provides this immuneACCESS table in a form limited to in-frame rearrangements. Some clones are lacking; in checked studies, under half of them reflect an unresolved V gene, and why the rest are absent is not known. This sample comprises some 100,000 clones, 82% of them detected only once. About 7% of the sample is taken by the ten largest. Source material: peripheral blood. These receptors all come from a man aged 45-65 years with active or convalescent COVID-19.

The gene calls are TRBV7-2 and TRBJ2-5, with a weak D call TRBD1 (7 bases). With 4 bases removed from V and 2 bases from J, the gap between germline ends came to 17 bases. This CDR3 has 16 amino acids. The V gene's germline CDR1 is SGHTA and CDR2 FQGNSA. DNA of the CDR3: TGTGCCAGCAGCTATGACCCGGCAGGGGGGCAAGAGACCCAGTACTTC. It translates to CASSYDPAGGQETQYF.

The chain uses TRBV14 and TRBJ1-4; D is possibly TRBD1 (5 bases). The V end was cut by 4 bases, the J end by 10 bases, with 16 bases between. This CDR3 is built from 14 residues. Germline lookup yields CDR1 SGHDN and CDR2 FVKESK. CDR3 in amino acids: CASSPTGGSGKLFF. The CDR3 nucleotides are TGTGCCAGCAGCCCGACGGGGGGAAGTGGAAAACTGTTTTTT.

This sequence joins TRBV30 and TRBJ1-1; D is possibly TRBD1 (5 bases). CDR3 length equals 13 residues. Germline loops: CDR1 GTSNPN, CDR2 SVGIG (reference sequence). Trimming left V 3 bases short and J 11 bases short, with 19 bases between. The DNA for the CDR3 is TGTGCCTGGAGCGGTAAAGGGGTCCTACCGGCTTTCTTT. Translation: CAWSGKGVLPAFF.

J is TRBJ1-2 and V is TRBV18; 7 bases are shared with TRBD1. Germline V gene data show CDR1 as KGHSH and CDR2 as LQKENI. The length of the CDR3 is 14 residues. Trimming at V came to 3 bases and at J to 4 bases, leaving 5 bases not matched to a gene. CDR3 loop: CASSPQGGGYGYTF. The CDR3 DNA reads TGTGCCAGCTCACCGCAGGGGGGTGGCTATGGCTACACCTTC.

V is TRBV5-1 and J is TRBJ2-7; 11 nucleotides line up with TRBD1. The CDR3 has 13 amino acids. V was pared by 4 bases and J by 6 bases, with 3 bases of the junction left unmatched. From germline, CDR1 is SGHRS and CDR2 YFSETQ. The CDR3 DNA reads TGCGCCAGCAGCATCGGGACAGGGGGCGAGCAGTACGTC. Amino acid sequence: CASSIGTGGEQYV.

The chain recombines TRBV19 with TRBJ1-4, with unresolved D. Per germline, CDR1 LNHDA and CDR2 SQIVND (reference sequence). Trimming cost V 2 bases and J 7 bases, with 14 bases left between them. The CDR3 is made up of 15 amino acids. The CDR3 reads CASSISPAPSEKLFF. DNA of the CDR3: TGTGCCAGTAGTATAAGCCCAGCCCCTAGTGAAAAACTGTTTTTT.

To note about this clone: Germline is not matched at one junction end, which may reflect a read error. The chain uses TRBV7-2 and TRBJ1-1, with no clear D. CDR1 and CDR2 from the germline V gene are SGHTA and FQGNSA. The CDR3 has 14 residues. Here the CDR3 reads CASSSYYGNTEVFF. DNA of the CDR3: TGTGCCAGCAGCTCATATTACGGGAACACTGAAGTTTTCTTT.